The entry that follows covers one T cell receptor beta chain sequence. Trimming took 6 bases from V and 3 from J, leaving 10 bases between them. CDR3 length equals 13 residues. TCRdb recomputed calls from the 5' RACE reads with MiXCR, one row per CDR3 protein. This sample has hundreds of thousands of distinct CDR3 sequences, with around 16% found just once. The data derive from a study of T cells after yellow fever vaccination. Specimen: PBMCs, collected around 5 days after the first yellow fever vaccination. J is TRBJ2-3 and V is TRBV12-3 or TRBV12-4; D not resolved. This TCR was recovered from a man between 18 and 35 years old who received the YFV17D yellow fever vaccine. CDR3 nucleotides: TGTGCCAGCAGAGGGAAAAATACAGATACGCAGTATTTT. It codes for CASRGKNTDTQYF.